This entry concerns a single T cell receptor beta chain. Antigen specificity is unknown. Under the authors' procedure: ImmunoSEQ gave junction-only sequences without quality scores, so filtering differed. Assay used: immunoSEQ multiplex PCR; TCRdb lists only in-frame clones, some missing. That table furnishes V, J and clone size, whereas the DNA furnished D and trimming. Of fewer than 850,000 clones listed, 60% to 80% are singletons. The data originate from a study of shared clonotypes between healthy human individuals. Whole-study results and caveats: Since donors were few, the genetic and exposure-history diversity represented was limited.

The receptor's source is a woman under 40 in good health. Sequences were obtained from memory CD4+ T cells sorted from blood. The sample's subset: CD45RA-negative fraction.

As DNA, the CDR3 is TGTGCCAGCAGTTTTTCGGAGCAAAACATTCAGTACTTC. Its translation: CASSFSEQNIQYF. The V and J genes are TRBV27 and TRBJ2-4; D is unclear. The V gene's germline CDR1 is MNHEY and CDR2 SMNVEV (reference sequence). With 3 bases removed from V and 5 bases from J, the gap between germline ends came to 8 bases. This CDR3 is built from 13 residues.